The table lists the clone carrying this T cell receptor beta chain with a count of one. Its antigen is unknown. Germline and junction disagree at one end, which may indicate a read error. Profiling relied on immunoSEQ multiplex PCR, and the TCRdb table lists in-frame clones only, not all of them. The repertoire holds 14,000 or so clones, with roughly 70% as singletons. This CDR3 contains 13 residues. Germline V lookup: CDR1 SGHDT, CDR2 YYEEEE. The data originate from a study of neoadjuvant anti-PD-1 for oral cavity cancer. Study-wide context: Nivolumab at 3 mg/kg was mostly given biweekly, three to four doses, pre-surgery. Patients without progression received a fourth nivolumab dose around day 43, then surgical resection on days 50-56.

Study-wide results and limits: Pretreatment Treg/Th17 ratio correlated inversely with post-treatment tumor clonality.

The patients had HPV-negative, locally advanced oral cavity squamous cell carcinoma. The chain uses TRBV5-6 and TRBJ1-2; the D is unclear. The sample here was PBMCs, taken before nivolumab (anti-PD-1) treatment. The clonotype originates from a person aged 35-80 years with oral cavity squamous cell carcinoma. CDR3: CASGLASNSGYTF. DNA for the CDR3: TGTGCCAGCGGCTTGGCTTCCAACTCTGGCTACACCTTC.